This TCR beta chain derives from a study of circulating and synovial CD4+ cells in juvenile arthritis (TCRdb year 2014). Turning to the overall study: Within each patient, the TCRbeta CDR3 repertoires of synovial CD4 T cells, bulk blood CD4 T cells and circulating HLA-DR+ CD4 T cells were compared. Repertoire sequencing was performed with the aim of confirming enrichment of synovial clonotypes in a circulating synovial-like CD4 T cell subset. On the study overall, not on this receptor specifically: Traditional Vbeta family usage analysis did not detect the difference between circulating pathogenic-like lymphocytes and bulk blood T cells. Compared with bulk blood CD4 repertoires, both the synovial and the circulating pathogenic-like lymphocyte repertoires were less diverse, and some CPL samples were as oligoclonal as synovium. Circulating pathogenic-like lymphocytes clustered with synovial T cells and shared a substantially higher fraction of CDR3 sequences with synovium than bulk blood. Because overlap with synovium rose as sequencing depth increased, the measured fractions of shared clonotypes likely underestimated the overlap of the full repertoire. Because T cell genome counts differed by at least an order of magnitude between CPL and bulk blood CD4 samples, sample-size effects were addressed.

CDR1 and CDR2 are read off the germline V gene as SGHRS and YFSETQ. The CDR3 starts with the cysteine, ends with the phenylalanine, and has 13 residues. Of all the DNA, just the CDR3 is kept, 39 bases in frame from base 1. V and J are truncated by 0 bases and 4 bases respectively, leaving an intervening sequence of 8 bases. The library relied on the immunoSEQ multiplex PCR assay. TCRbeta CDR3 sequencing was performed as a commercial service by an external provider. The published analysis was carried out like this. The analyses used productive nucleotide sequences together with amino acid sequences obtained by in silico translation. To equalise sample size, diversity was assessed as Renyi entropy across alpha values by taking the median of 200 repeated subsamples. For clustering, the distance between each pair of repertoires was computed as one minus the Chao-modified Jaccard index, which corrected for under-sampling. Frequency-weighted overlap with synovial clonotypes was calculated over 200 sample sizes with 200 draws without replacement at each size, and the overlap was reported at the size of the smaller sample. TCRdb provides this immuneACCESS table in a form limited to in-frame rearrangements. Some clones are lacking; in checked studies, under half of them reflect an unresolved V gene, and why the rest are absent is not known. The DNA was the basis for D and trimming; V, J and clone size are from that table. The sample has about 32,000 clones on record, 93% of them singletons. The ten largest account for 2.9% of the sample.

The sequenced samples came from patients who had active juvenile idiopathic arthritis. Sorting was carried out immediately after cells were thawed, and dead cells were excluded with Live/Dead Fixable Near-IR Stain. For this clone: The antigen it binds to is not known. Per-nucleotide qualities are absent, and no much larger clonotype sits a single base away.

This clonotype originated in a human donor with juvenile idiopathic arthritis. The specimen was CD4+ T cells from blood. The chain joins TRBV5-1 to TRBJ2-7; the D gene is not confidently resolved. The CDR3 here reads CASSLDPQYEQYF. The DNA reads as follows: TGCGCCAGCAGCTTGGATCCACAGTACGAGCAGTACTTC. The reference TRBV5-1 and TRBJ2-7 proteins fill in what lies around the CDR3, so the full variable domain reads KAGVTQTPRYLIKTRGQQVTLSCSPISGHRSVSWYQQTPGQGLQFLFEYFSETQRNKGNFPGRFSGRQFSNSRSEMNVSTLELGDSALYLCASSLDPQYEQYFGPGTRLTVT.